This T cell receptor (beta chain) was captured in a study of blood T cell repertoires in COVID-19. The overall study: The samples span acute and convalescent COVID-19 from the United States, Italy and Spain. T cells, B-cell-depleted T cells, or PBMCs provided the cDNA or gDNA that served as material.

Per the original data handling: Reference gene primer amplification yielded estimated nucleated cell counts. Assay used: immunoSEQ multiplex PCR; TCRdb lists only in-frame clones, some missing. V, J and clone size reflect that table, while D and trimming were determined from the DNA. The table lists roughly 80,000 clones, approximately 78% of them singletons, with about a fifth in the top ten. Germline trimming cut 1 base from V and 4 bases from J; bases unmatched to any gene: 8. The V gene's germline CDR1 is SGHAT and CDR2 FQNNGV. The CDR3 extends over 16 amino acids. The genes are TRBV11-2 and TRBJ2-3; 7 bases are shared with TRBD2. Input material: peripheral blood. This sequence originates from a human donor in a cohort sampled during active COVID-19. In DNA, the CDR3 is TGTGCCAGCAGCTTAGCTGGGCGGGGGAGGTCAGATACGCAGTATTTT. It is translated as CASSLAGRGRSDTQYF.